This TCR beta chain was identified during a study of CD8+ T cells in alopecia areata. Study-wide background: The study gave tofacitinib for 6 to 18 months, then 6 months off drug.

Treatment: oral pan-JAK inhibitor, 5-10 mg twice daily. Obtained from alopecia areata patients were lesional scalp punch biopsies along with peripheral blood. Sequencing used cDNA as its template, made by extracting RNA and reverse transcribing it. TCRdb's copy holds only in-frame clones and misses some; the assay was immunoSEQ multiplex PCR. The sample lists 95,000 to 100,000 clones; just under 60% were seen once. From germline, CDR1 is LNHNV and CDR2 YYDKDF (reference sequence). J lost 2 bases, V lost 0 bases, and 7 bases had no gene match. The CDR3 is made up of 18 amino acids. Study conclusions and caveats: Sequenced scalp T cells also include alphabeta T cells resident in normal skin. Both scalp clonality and the expanded CD8+ clones among the top 100 showed a significant decrease with tofacitinib.

This clone was detected only a few times. Its antigen remains unidentified. The TCR originated in a human donor with alopecia areata. Here the sequenced sample was CD8+ T cells sorted from blood, taken at approximately week 56, from a patient treated with tofacitinib. The gene calls are TRBV15 and TRBJ2-1, with 10 bases aligning to TRBD2. CDR3 sequence: CATSRDRASGGPYNEQFF. Written as DNA, the CDR3 is TGTGCCACCAGCAGAGATCGGGCTAGCGGGGGCCCCTACAATGAGCAGTTCTTC.